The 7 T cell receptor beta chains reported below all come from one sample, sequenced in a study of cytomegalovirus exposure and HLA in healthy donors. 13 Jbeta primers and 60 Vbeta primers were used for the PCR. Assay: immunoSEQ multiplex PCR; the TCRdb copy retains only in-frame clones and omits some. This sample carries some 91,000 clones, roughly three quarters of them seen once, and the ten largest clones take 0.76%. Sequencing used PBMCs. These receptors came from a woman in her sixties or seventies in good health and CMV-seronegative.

CDR3 DNA sequence: TGTGCCAGCAGCCCAGGGGGGCTGGAGCAGTACTTC. Protein sequence: CASSPGGLEQYF. The genes are TRBV7-2 and TRBJ2-7; D perhaps matches TRBD1 (7 bases). V lost 5 bases and J lost 7, with 12 bases in between. The length of the CDR3 is 12 residues. Per germline, CDR1 SGHTA and CDR2 FQGNSA.

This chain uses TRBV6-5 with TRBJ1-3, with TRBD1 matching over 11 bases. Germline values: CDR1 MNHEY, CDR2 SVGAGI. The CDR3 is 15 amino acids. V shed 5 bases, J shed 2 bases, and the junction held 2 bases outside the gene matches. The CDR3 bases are TGTGCCAGCAGTATGGGACAGGGGGCTGGAAACACCATATATTTT. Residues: CASSMGQGAGNTIYF.

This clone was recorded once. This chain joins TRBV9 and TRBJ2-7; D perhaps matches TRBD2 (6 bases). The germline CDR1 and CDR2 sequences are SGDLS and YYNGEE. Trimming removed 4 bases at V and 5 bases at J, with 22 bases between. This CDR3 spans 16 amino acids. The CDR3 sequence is CASSPHGGLLGNEQYF. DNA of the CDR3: TGTGCCAGCAGCCCCCATGGAGGGCTCCTCGGCAACGAGCAGTACTTC.

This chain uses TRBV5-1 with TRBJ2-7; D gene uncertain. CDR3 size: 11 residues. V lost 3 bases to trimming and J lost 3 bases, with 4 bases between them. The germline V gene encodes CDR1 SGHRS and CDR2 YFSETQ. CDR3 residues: CASSSYYEQYF. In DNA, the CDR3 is TGCGCCAGCAGCTCCTACTACGAGCAGTACTTC.

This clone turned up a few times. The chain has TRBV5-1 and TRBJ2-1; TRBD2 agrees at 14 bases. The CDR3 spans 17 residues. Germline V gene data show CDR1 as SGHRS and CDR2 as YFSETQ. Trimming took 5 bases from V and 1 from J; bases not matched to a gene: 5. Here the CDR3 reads CASRPGTSGSSYNEQFF. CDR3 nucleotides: TGCGCCAGCAGGCCCGGGACTAGCGGGAGTTCCTACAATGAGCAGTTCTTC.

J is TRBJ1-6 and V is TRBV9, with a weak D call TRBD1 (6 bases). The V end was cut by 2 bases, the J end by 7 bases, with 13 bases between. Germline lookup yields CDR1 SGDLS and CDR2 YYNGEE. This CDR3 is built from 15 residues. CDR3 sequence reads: CASSVGGPSNSPLHF. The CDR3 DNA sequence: TGTGCCAGCAGCGTGGGGGGGCCCTCGAATTCACCCCTCCACTTT.

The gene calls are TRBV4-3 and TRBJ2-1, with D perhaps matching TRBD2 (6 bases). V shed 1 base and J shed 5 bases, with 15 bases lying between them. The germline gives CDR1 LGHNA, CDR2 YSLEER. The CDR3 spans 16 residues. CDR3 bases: TGCGCCAGCAGCCAAGCTCCGAGTAGCGGAAACAATGAGCAGTTCTTC. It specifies CASSQAPSSGNNEQFF.